This T cell receptor (beta chain) is drawn from a study of Ad26.COV2.S vaccination and SARS-CoV-2 variants. Looking at the study overall: The study gave Ad26.COV2.S intramuscularly, once or twice 56 days apart. Broader study findings: While placebo recipients had lower spike-specific TCR breadth, vaccine recipients had more.

Treatment indicated: about 20 received Ad26.COV2.S at low or high dose, single or two shots; roughly five received placebo; per-sample allocation not given. Day 63 after the first injection of vaccine or placebo was the sampling time. It was an adult aged 18-55 years in Boston who was the donor. Germline V CDR1 and CDR2: MGHRA, YSYEKL. This CDR3 spans 15 amino acids. V trimming: 1 base; J trimming: 3 bases; junction bases outside the gene matches: 5. Of note for this clone: Antigen specificity is unknown.

Sequencing was performed with immunoSEQ multiplex PCR; in TCRdb, only in-frame clones are kept and a portion is missing. The data contain some 290,000 clones, roughly 80% of them seen just once; the ten biggest clones take up 2.1%. Material: peripheral blood, obtained in a trial of Ad26.COV2.S vaccine versus placebo. This rearrangement joins TRBV4-1 to TRBJ1-2; the match to TRBD1 covers 7 bases. The source of this sequence is a person between 18 and 59 years old who received the Ad26.COV2.S COVID-19 vaccine or a placebo. The CDR3 sequence is CASSQGGDSHYGYTF. Here the CDR3 DNA reads TGCGCCAGCAGCCAAGGGGGGGACAGTCACTATGGCTACACCTTC.